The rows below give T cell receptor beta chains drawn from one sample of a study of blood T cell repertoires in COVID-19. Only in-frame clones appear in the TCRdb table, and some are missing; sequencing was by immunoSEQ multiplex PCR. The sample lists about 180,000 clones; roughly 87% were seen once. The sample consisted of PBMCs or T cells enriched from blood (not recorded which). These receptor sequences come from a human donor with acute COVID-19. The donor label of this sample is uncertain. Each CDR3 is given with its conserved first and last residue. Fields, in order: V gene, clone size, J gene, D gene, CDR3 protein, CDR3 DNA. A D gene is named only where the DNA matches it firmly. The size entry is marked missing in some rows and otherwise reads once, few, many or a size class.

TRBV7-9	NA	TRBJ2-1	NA	CATLANFNEQFF	TGTGCCACCCTAGCTAACTTCAATGAGCAGTTCTTC
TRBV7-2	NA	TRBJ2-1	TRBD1	CASSVTGGRVFWQFF	TGTGCCAGCAGCGTTACAGGGGGGAGAGTGTTTTGGCAGTTCTTC
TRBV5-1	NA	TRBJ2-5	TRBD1	CASSARTGQFEETQYF	TGCGCCAGCAGCGCCCGGACAGGGCAGTTCGAAGAGACCCAGTACTTC
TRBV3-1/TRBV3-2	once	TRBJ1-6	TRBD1	CASSQRQGDNSPLHF	TGTGCCAGCAGCCAGCGACAGGGCGATAATTCACCCCTCCACTTT
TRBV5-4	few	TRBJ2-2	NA	CASSRSGTARTGELFF	TGTGCCAGCAGCAGGTCCGGGACTGCAAGGACCGGGGAGCTGTTTTTT
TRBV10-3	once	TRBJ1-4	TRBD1	CASSGTALATNEKLFF	TGTGCCTCTTCCGGGACAGCACTTGCAACTAATGAAAAACTGTTTTTT
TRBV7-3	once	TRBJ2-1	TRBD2	CASSLSPGLAGGKQFF	TGTGCCAGCAGCTTAAGCCCGGGACTAGCGGGGGGAAAGCAGTTCTTC
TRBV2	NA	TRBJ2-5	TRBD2	CASSVTSGGQETQYF	TGTGCCAGCAGTGTTACTAGCGGGGGGCAAGAGACCCAGTACTTC
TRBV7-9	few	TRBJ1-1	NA	CASSPSSRFGTEAFF	TGTGCCAGCAGCCCCTCTTCGAGGTTTGGAACTGAAGCTTTCTTT
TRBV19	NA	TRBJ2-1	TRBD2	CATSPGLAVWNEQFF	TGTGCCACCTCCCCGGGACTAGCGGTTTGGAATGAGCAGTTCTTC
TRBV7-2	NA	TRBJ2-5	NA	CASSLGPGDGTQYF	TGTGCCAGCAGCTTAGGCCCCGGTGATGGGACCCAGTACTTC
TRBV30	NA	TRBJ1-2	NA	CAWSRNGKRGYGYTF	TGTGCCTGGAGTCGGAACGGAAAACGGGGCTATGGCTACACCTTC